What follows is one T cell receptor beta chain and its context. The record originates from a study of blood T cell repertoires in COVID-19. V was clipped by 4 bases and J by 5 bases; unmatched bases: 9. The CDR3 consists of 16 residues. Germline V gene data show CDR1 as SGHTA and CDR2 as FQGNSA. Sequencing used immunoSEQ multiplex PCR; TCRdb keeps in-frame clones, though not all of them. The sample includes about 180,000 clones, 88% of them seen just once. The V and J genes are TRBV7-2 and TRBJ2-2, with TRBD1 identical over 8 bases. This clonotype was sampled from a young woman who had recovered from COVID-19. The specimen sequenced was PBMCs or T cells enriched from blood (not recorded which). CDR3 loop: CASSSQIDRGTGELFF. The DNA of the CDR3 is TGTGCCAGCAGCTCCCAAATAGACAGGGGTACCGGGGAGCTGTTTTTT.